This T cell receptor beta chain is from a study of beta chain features in type 1 diabetes. General study results and limits: Any role of HLA type in TCRB rearrangement remained unresolved here.

Worth noting for this clone: Its target is unknown.

The entirety of the isolated RNA underwent reverse transcription, so expressed TCRB transcripts were sequenced. Libraries were prepared by immunoSEQ multiplex PCR; TCRdb keeps only in-frame clonotypes and omits some of them. The data show about 330,000 clones, 8% to 13% seen once. Losses at the gene ends were 10 bases for V and 2 bases for J; bases not matched to a gene: 12. CDR1 is LNHDA, CDR2 SQIVND, per germline (reference sequence). This CDR3 region has 15 residues. The sequencing input was naive CD4+ T cells from blood. This chain joins TRBV19 and TRBJ2-5; 8 bases align to TRBD1. The receptor was isolated from a woman in her 30s in good health. CDR3 amino acids: CATGTGDLGQETQYF. DNA for the CDR3: TGTGCCACTGGGACAGGTGATTTGGGGCAAGAGACCCAGTACTTC.